This T cell receptor beta chain comes out of a study of cytomegalovirus exposure and HLA in healthy donors. Study background: An early release of data contained 75 million to 90 million unique TCRs, which came from HLA-typed donors.

Findings of the study overall: A later analysis linked a missense variant in DCLRE1C to the trimming of TCR beta V and J genes. An analysis was carried out at a later point. It showed that HLA-associated TCR beta chains were more clonally expanded than equally common non-associated chains.

Those who donated were healthy bone marrow donors. The PCR used 60 Vbeta and 13 Jbeta primers. Data came from immunoSEQ multiplex PCR; TCRdb stores just in-frame clones and leaves some out. The repertoire holds 130,000 or so clones, with around 85% as singletons. This clone was detected only a few times. Its antigen is not identified. This clonotype was obtained from a woman in her 30s in good health and CMV-seropositive. Material for sequencing was PBMCs.

The CDR3 reads CASSYVSVNTEAFF. CDR3 in DNA: TGTGCCAGCAGTTACGTCTCCGTGAACACTGAAGCTTTCTTT. The chain combines TRBV6-5 with TRBJ1-1; D unclear. The V end was cut by 2 bases, the J end by 0 bases, with 7 bases between. The germline V gene has CDR1 MNHEY and CDR2 SVGAGI. The CDR3 has 14 amino acids.